This T cell receptor beta chain derives from a study of T-cell reconstitution after alpha-beta-depleted transplantation in children listed by TCRdb under 2016. Broadly, across the study: T-cell immune reconstitution after TCRalphabeta/CD19-depleted allogeneic hematopoietic cell transplantation in children was quantitatively tracked in the study by means of TCR repertoire profiling. Summary of the overall study and its limitations: Over subsequent months, a decline in hyperexpanded clone frequencies was noted, and after one year, T-cell counts and TCRbeta diversity were mostly ascribed to newly produced T cells. The high TCRbeta diversity at day 60 in some patients was ascribed to recipient T cells and intrathymic progenitors that had survived conditioning. The apparently early alphabetaT-cell count recovery about two months after transplant was reportedly dependent on only several hundred rapidly expanded clones derived from non-depleted graft cells.

Library construction relied on PCR. The sequencing machine was an Illumina HiSeq 2500. To normalize quantification of the TCRbeta repertoire, the TCR libraries were built with molecular barcoding that relied on unique molecular identifiers. The raw public reads went through TCRdb reprocessing: fastp at Q25, MiXCR clone calling, in-frame beta chains kept. Every distinct CDR3 protein forms one entry, paired with its most common genes and DNA. The sample data list hundreds of thousands of distinct CDR3 sequences, and around 13% of these were observed just once. The ten most abundant clones make up 2.2% of the sample. Comment on this clonotype: Its binding antigen is unknown. No much larger clone exists at a distance of one base, and base qualities are not known.

The meaning of the sample's treatment or condition label: allogeneic hematopoietic cell transplantation with graft depleted of TCRalphabeta T cells and CD19 B cells. The transplant recipients were children given TCRalphabeta/CD19-depleted allogeneic hematopoietic cell grafts. The CDR3 measures 14 amino acids from cysteine to phenylalanine. CDR3 DNA is the only sequence kept; it has 42 bases, read in frame from the first base. V lost 6 bases and J lost 5 bases, and the count of bases not matched to a germline gene is 7. CDR1 and CDR2 are drawn from the germline V gene: MDHEN, SYDVKM. This sequence was found in a male patient under 18 who had a stem cell transplant for acute myeloid leukemia, so the T cells may come from the graft donor. The chain couples TRBV28 to TRBJ2-1, with TRBD2 identical over 7 junction bases. The sample in question was PBMCs, mostly from graft donor cells, obtained 360 days after TCRalphabeta/CD19-depleted stem cell transplant. At the DNA level, the sequence is TGTGCCAGCAGGGCCGGGACTATTAACAATGAGCAGTTCTTC. Translated, it gives CASRAGTINNEQFF.